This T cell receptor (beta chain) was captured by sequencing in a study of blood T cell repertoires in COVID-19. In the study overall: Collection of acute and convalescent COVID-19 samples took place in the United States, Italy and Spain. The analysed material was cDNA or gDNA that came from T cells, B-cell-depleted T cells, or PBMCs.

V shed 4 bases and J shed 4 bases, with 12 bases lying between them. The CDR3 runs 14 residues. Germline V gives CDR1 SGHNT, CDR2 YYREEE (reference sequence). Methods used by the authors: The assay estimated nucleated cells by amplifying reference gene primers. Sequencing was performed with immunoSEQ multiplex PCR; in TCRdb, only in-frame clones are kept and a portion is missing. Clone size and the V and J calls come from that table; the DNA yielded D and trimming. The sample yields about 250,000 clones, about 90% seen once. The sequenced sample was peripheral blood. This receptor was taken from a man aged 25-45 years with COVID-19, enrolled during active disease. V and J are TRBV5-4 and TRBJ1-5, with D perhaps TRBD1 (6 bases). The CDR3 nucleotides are TGTGCCAGCAGCGCCAGGGGCTTGAATCAGCCCCAGCATTTT. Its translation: CASSARGLNQPQHF.